The 18 T cell receptor beta chains in this list originate from one sample, sequenced in a study of blood T cell repertoires in COVID-19. Profiled with immunoSEQ multiplex PCR; TCRdb holds only in-frame clones, not every one. The data contain approximately 220,000 clones, around 83% of them singletons. Sequencing was performed on PBMCs or T cells enriched from blood (not recorded which). These receptors originate from a woman aged 40 to 49 with acute COVID-19.

The chain has TRBV6-2 or TRBV6-3 and TRBJ1-2, with 8 bases fitting TRBD1. This CDR3 is 14 amino acids long. V gave up 4 bases and J gave up 8 bases; unmatched junction bases: 9. Germline CDR1 reads MNHEY; CDR2 reads SVGEGT. The CDR3 here is CASSSKDRVGGYTF. The DNA of the CDR3 is TGTGCCAGCAGTTCCAAGGACAGGGTTGGAGGCTACACCTTC.

The rearrangement uses TRBV5-1 and TRBJ1-2; D unresolved. The CDR3 has 15 amino acids. Germline CDR1 reads SGHRS; CDR2 reads YFSETQ. Trimming left V 0 bases short and J 8 bases short, with 17 bases between. The CDR3 loop reads CASSLANGNGGGYTF. The CDR3, as DNA: TGCGCCAGCAGCTTGGCAAACGGGAATGGAGGGGGCTACACCTTC. The complete variable domain, with remaining parts taken from reference TRBV5-1 and TRBJ1-2, reads KAGVTQTPRYLIKTRGQQVTLSCSPISGHRSVSWYQQTPGQGLQFLFEYFSETQRNKGNFPGRFSGRQFSNSRSEMNVSTLELGDSALYLCASSLANGNGGGYTFGSGTRLTVV.

V and J are TRBV9 and TRBJ1-2; 11 nucleotides align to TRBD1. Trimming took 4 bases from V and 6 from J; bases not matched to a gene: 11. Germline V gene data show CDR1 as SGDLS and CDR2 as YYNGEE. CDR3 length: 16 residues. CDR3 sequence (DNA): TGTGCCAGCAGCACCCGCTCGGGGACAGGGGGAGATGGCTACACCTTC. It encodes CASSTRSGTGGDGYTF.

The table lists this clone with a few counts. V and J are TRBV18 and TRBJ1-6; weak D call: TRBD1 (6 bases). CDR3 length: 15 amino acids. The ends were cut back, 3 bases at V and 8 bases at J, with 14 bases in the middle. Germline assignment: CDR1 KGHSH and CDR2 LQKENI. The chain's CDR3 is CASSPRGGSHSPLHF. DNA of the CDR3: TGTGCCAGCTCACCGAGGGGGGGAAGTCATTCACCCCTCCACTTT.

This clone has just one count. This chain connects TRBV18 to TRBJ1-2; 10 bases line up with TRBD1. V trimming: 2 bases; J trimming: 6 bases; junction bases outside the gene matches: 12. The CDR3 has 17 amino acids. CDR1 and CDR2 (germline): KGHSH, LQKENI. Here the CDR3 reads CASSPARWTGGKHGYTF. The CDR3 DNA reads TGTGCCAGCTCACCAGCAAGGTGGACAGGGGGGAAACATGGCTACACCTTC.

This clone has a count of ten or more. The V call is TRBV28, the J call TRBJ2-1; D may be TRBD2 (6 bases). There are 11 residues in the CDR3. Trimming stripped 2 bases from V and 11 bases from J, with 7 bases between. Per germline, CDR1 MDHEN and CDR2 SYDVKM. CDR3 sequence (DNA): TGTGCCAGCAGTTTACGGGAGAAGCAGTTCTTC. Its translation is CASSLREKQFF. The full variable domain, its missing parts supplied by reference TRBV28 and TRBJ2-1, is DVKVTQSSRYLVKRTGEKVFLECVQDMDHENMFWYRQDPGLGLRLIYFSYDVKMKEKGDIPEGYSVSREKKERFSLILESASTNQTSMYLCASSLREKQFFGPGTRLTVL.

This chain connects TRBV10-3 to TRBJ2-2; 7 nucleotides agree with TRBD2. Losses at the gene ends were 4 bases for V and 6 bases for J; bases not matched to a gene: 5. Germline-derived CDR1 and CDR2 are ENHRY and SYGVKD. The CDR3 extends over 14 amino acids. Written as DNA, the CDR3 is TGTGCCATCAGTGGTCGGGGGGACGCCGGGGAGCTGTTTTTT. Translation gives CAISGRGDAGELFF.

J is TRBJ1-5 and V is TRBV5-4; D possibly corresponds to TRBD1 (5 bases). The CDR3 consists of 15 residues. Per germline, CDR1 SGHNT and CDR2 YYREEE (reference sequence). V dropped 7 bases and J dropped 6 bases, with 20 bases sitting between them. CDR3 nucleotide sequence: TGTGCCAGCTACTTGCGAGGAGGGGCCGGTCAGCCCCAGCATTTT. Its protein product is CASYLRGGAGQPQHF. The variable domain in full, with the rest retrieved from reference TRBV5-4 and TRBJ1-5, is ETGVTQSPTHLIKTRGQQVTLRCSSQSGHNTVSWYQQALGQGPQFIFQYYREEENGRGNFPPRFSGLQFPNYSSELNVNALELDDSALYLCASYLRGGAGQPQHFGDGTRLSIL.

The rearrangement uses TRBV7-9 and TRBJ2-3; no clear D gene. Germline V gene sequence: CDR1 SEHNR, CDR2 FQNEAQ (reference sequence). The CDR3 covers 17 residues. The V gene lost 1 base and the J gene lost 2 bases, with 16 bases spanning the gap. CDR3 nucleotide sequence: TGTGCCAGCAGCTTAGGACCTACCCGACTCGTCACAGATACGCAGTATTTT. This encodes CASSLGPTRLVTDTQYF.

The rearrangement joins TRBV6-2 or TRBV6-3 to TRBJ2-2; D call uncertain. Per germline, CDR1 MNHEY and CDR2 SVGEGT. V lost 0 bases, J lost 4 bases, and 3 bases lay in between. The CDR3 runs 13 residues. CDR3 bases: TGTGCCAGCAGTTACTCGAGCACCGGGGAGCTGTTTTTT. Amino acid sequence: CASSYSSTGELFF.

The chain recombines TRBV14 with TRBJ1-2, with unresolved D. The germline V gene has CDR1 SGHDN and CDR2 FVKESK. The V gene lost 2 bases and the J gene lost 6 bases, with 16 bases spanning the gap. There are 15 residues in the CDR3. The CDR3 is CASSQIASGYDGYTF. As DNA, the CDR3 is TGTGCCAGCAGCCAAATCGCCAGCGGGTATGATGGCTACACCTTC.

J is TRBJ2-7 and V is TRBV30; the match to TRBD1 covers 7 bases. V lost 7 bases, J lost 3 bases, and 9 bases stayed unmatched. The CDR3 runs 13 residues. CDR1 and CDR2 (germline): GTSNPN, SVGIG (reference sequence). CDR3 sequence (DNA): TGTGCCTCTTCCACAGGGGCTGGCTACGAGCAGTACTTC. Its protein product is CASSTGAGYEQYF.

The chain combines TRBV19 with TRBJ2-6; D is ambiguous. Per germline, CDR1 LNHDA and CDR2 SQIVND (reference sequence). There are 14 residues in the CDR3. V was trimmed by 4 bases and J by 0 bases, leaving 4 bases between them. CDR3 residues: CASSRGSGANVLTF. The CDR3 DNA sequence: TGTGCCAGTAGTAGAGGCTCTGGGGCCAACGTCCTGACTTTC. Looking up the rest from reference TRBV19 and TRBJ2-6 gives the full variable domain: DGGITQSPKYLFRKEGQNVTLSCEQNLNHDAMYWYRQDPGQGLRLIYYSQIVNDFQKGDIAEGYSVSREKKESFPLTVTSAQKNPTAFYLCASSRGSGANVLTFGAGSRLTVL.

V usage is TRBV7-2 and J usage is TRBJ2-7; 9 nucleotides match TRBD1. V was pared by 5 bases and J by 6 bases, with 11 bases of the junction left unmatched. CDR3 length: 15 amino acids. From germline, CDR1 is SGHTA and CDR2 FQGNSA. Here the CDR3 reads CASSISLDRGGEQYF. CDR3 DNA: TGTGCCAGCAGCATAAGTCTTGACAGGGGGGGCGAGCAGTACTTC.

This chain links TRBV5-1 with TRBJ1-2; D might be TRBD1 (6 bases). The CDR3 sequence is 16 residues long. Looked up from germline, CDR1 is SGHRS and CDR2 is YFSETQ. Between the trimmed V and J ends, which lost 7 bases and 4 bases, there was a span of 23 bases. CDR3 sequence (DNA): TGCGCCAGCTCCTTACTTATGGGTAGGGGGAGCTATGGCTACACCTTC. It is translated as CASSLLMGRGSYGYTF.

The gene calls are TRBV10-3 and TRBJ2-5, with D unresolved. The CDR3 spans 18 residues. With 0 bases removed from V and 5 bases from J, the gap between germline ends came to 22 bases. CDR1 is ENHRY and CDR2 is SYGVKD in the germline V gene. For the CDR3, the DNA is TGTGCCATCAGTGAGTCCTTGAAAGAGGTCACCCTGAGGGAGACCCAGTACTTC. Its translation: CAISESLKEVTLRETQYF.

The rearrangement links TRBV5-1 to TRBJ1-2; D call uncertain. V was shortened by 0 bases and J by 5 bases, with 11 bases between the two germline ends. Germline lookup yields CDR1 SGHRS and CDR2 YFSETQ. This CDR3 region has 14 residues. In nucleotides, the CDR3 is TGCGCCAGCAGCTTGGCCCAGGTAGAATATGGCTACACCTTC. Encoded protein: CASSLAQVEYGYTF.

This chain links TRBV28 with TRBJ1-3; weak D call: TRBD1 (5 bases). This CDR3 contains 15 residues. Trimming shortened V by 5 bases and J by 1 base, and 12 bases separated the two germline ends. Germline assignment: CDR1 MDHEN and CDR2 SYDVKM. The CDR3 DNA reads as TGTGCCAGCAGTCCGATCGGGGGGTCTGGAAACACCATATATTTT. The encoded protein is CASSPIGGSGNTIYF.